This T cell receptor beta chain was recorded in a study of technical replicates of blood from a handful of donors. Some clones are missing from TCRdb's copy, which holds only in-frame ones; the method was immunoSEQ multiplex PCR. The top ten clones hold 0.2% to 0.3% of a sample with more than 75,000 clones, 85% to 95% of them seen once. The sample taken for sequencing was T cells isolated from PBMCs. The sequence derives from a human donor in good health.

CDR3 sequence reads: CASSPSLPGQGKNYGYTF. CDR3 DNA: TGTGCCAGCTCACCATCCCTCCCGGGACAGGGAAAAAACTATGGCTACACCTTC. V usage is TRBV18 and J usage is TRBJ1-2, with 9 nucleotides matching TRBD1. After removal of 2 bases from V and 2 bases from J, the junction contained 12 bases not matched to a gene. The CDR3 extends over 18 amino acids. Germline CDR1 and CDR2: KGHSH and LQKENI.